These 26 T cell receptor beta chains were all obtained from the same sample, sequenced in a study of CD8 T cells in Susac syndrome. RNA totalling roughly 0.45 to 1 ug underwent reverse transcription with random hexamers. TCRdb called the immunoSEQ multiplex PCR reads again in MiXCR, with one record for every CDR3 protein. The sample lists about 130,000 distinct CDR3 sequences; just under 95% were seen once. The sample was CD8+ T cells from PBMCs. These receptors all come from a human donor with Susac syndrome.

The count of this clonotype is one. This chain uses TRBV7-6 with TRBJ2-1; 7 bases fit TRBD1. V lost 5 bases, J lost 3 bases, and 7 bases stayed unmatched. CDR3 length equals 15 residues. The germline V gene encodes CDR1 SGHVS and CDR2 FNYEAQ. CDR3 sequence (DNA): TGTGCCAGCAGCATTTCCGGGACAGACTACAATGAGCAGTTCTTC. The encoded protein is CASSISGTDYNEQFF.

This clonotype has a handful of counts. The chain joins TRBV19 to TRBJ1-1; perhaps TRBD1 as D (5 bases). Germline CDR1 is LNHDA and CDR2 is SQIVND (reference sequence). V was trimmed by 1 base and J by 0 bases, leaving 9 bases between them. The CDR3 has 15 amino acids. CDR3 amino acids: CASSIGQTMNTEAFF. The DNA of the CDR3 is TGTGCCAGTAGTATAGGACAGACAATGAACACTGAAGCTTTCTTT.

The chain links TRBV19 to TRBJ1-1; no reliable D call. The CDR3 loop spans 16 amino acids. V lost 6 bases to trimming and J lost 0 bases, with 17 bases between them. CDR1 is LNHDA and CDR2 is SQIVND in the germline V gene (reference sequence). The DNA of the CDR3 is TGTGCCAGTAGAACGTTTAGGCTTGTCATGAACACTGAAGCTTTCTTT. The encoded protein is CASRTFRLVMNTEAFF.

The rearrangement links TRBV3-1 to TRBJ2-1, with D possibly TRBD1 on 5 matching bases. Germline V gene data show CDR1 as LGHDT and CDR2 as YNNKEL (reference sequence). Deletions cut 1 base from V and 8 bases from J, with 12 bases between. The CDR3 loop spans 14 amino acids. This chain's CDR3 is CASSQVGRGDEQFF. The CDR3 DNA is TGTGCCAGCAGCCAAGTTGGAAGGGGCGATGAGCAGTTCTTC.

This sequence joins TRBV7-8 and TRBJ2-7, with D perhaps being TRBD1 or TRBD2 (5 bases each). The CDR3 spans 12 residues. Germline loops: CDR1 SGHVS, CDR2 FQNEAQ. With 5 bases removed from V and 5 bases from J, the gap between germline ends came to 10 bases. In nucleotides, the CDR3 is TGTGCCAGCAGCACCCGGGACGACGAGCAGTACTTC. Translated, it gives CASSTRDDEQYF.

The CDR3, as DNA: TGCGCCAGCAGCAAAGGACTAGCGGGAGGTACCTACGAGCAGTACTTC. This encodes CASSKGLAGGTYEQYF. This chain connects TRBV5-1 to TRBJ2-7, with 14 positions matching TRBD2. The length of the CDR3 is 16 residues. The germline V gene encodes CDR1 SGHRS and CDR2 YFSETQ. Unmatched junction bases numbered 5, after V lost 4 bases and J lost 2 bases.

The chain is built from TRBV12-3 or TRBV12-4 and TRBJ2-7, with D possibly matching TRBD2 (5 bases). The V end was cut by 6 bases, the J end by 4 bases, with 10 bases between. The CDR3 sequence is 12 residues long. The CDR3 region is CASSTGNYEQYF. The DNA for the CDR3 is TGTGCCAGCAGCACCGGGAATTACGAGCAGTACTTC.

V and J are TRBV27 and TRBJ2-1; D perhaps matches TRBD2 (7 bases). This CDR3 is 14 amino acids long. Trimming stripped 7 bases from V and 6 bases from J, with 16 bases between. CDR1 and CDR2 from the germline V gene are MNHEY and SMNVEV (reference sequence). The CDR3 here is CASTGGALGNEQFF. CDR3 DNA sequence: TGTGCCAGCACTGGGGGGGCGTTAGGCAATGAGCAGTTCTTC.

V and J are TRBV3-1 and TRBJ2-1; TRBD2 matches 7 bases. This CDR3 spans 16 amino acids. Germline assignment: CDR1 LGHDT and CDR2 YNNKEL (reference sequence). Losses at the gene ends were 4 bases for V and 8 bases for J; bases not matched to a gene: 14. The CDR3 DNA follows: TGTGCCAGCAGCCGAGAGAAGACTAGCCCCGGGGATGAGCAGTTCTTC. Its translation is CASSREKTSPGDEQFF.

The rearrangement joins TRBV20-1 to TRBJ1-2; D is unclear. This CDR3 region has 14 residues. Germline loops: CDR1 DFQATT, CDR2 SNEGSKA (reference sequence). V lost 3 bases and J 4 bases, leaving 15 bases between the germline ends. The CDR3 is CSARARVPGYGYTF. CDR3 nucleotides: TGCAGTGCTAGGGCGAGGGTCCCAGGCTATGGCTACACCTTC.

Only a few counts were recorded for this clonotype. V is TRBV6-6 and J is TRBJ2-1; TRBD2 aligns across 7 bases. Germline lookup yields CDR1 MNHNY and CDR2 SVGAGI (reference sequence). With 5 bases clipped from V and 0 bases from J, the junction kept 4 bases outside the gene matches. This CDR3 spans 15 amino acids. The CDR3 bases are TGTGCCAGCAGTACCTCGGGGGGCTCCTACAATGAGCAGTTCTTC. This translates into CASSTSGGSYNEQFF.

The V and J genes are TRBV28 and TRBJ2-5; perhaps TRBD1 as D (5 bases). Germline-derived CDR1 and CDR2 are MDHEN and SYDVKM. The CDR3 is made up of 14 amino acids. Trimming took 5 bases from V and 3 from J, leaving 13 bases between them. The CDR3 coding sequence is TGTGCCAGCAGTCCAGGACACTACGAAGAGACCCAGTACTTC. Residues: CASSPGHYEETQYF.

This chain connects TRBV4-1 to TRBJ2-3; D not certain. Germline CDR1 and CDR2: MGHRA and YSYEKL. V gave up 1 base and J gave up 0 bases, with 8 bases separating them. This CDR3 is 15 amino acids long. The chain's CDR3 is CASSQVQASTDTQYF. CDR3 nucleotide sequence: TGCGCCAGCAGCCAAGTCCAGGCTAGCACAGATACGCAGTATTTT.

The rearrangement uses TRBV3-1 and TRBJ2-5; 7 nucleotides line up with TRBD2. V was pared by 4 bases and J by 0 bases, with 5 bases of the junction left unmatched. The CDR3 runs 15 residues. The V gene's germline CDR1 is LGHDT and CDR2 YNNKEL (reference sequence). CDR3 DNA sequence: TGTGCCAGCAGCCCCCCCCTAGCGGACCAAGAGACCCAGTACTTC. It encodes CASSPPLADQETQYF.

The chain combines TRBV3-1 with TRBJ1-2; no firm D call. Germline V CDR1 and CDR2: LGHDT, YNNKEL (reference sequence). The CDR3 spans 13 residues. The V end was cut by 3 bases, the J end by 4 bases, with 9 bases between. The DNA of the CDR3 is TGTGCCAGCAGCCAGGAAACGGGCTATGGCTACACCTTC. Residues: CASSQETGYGYTF.

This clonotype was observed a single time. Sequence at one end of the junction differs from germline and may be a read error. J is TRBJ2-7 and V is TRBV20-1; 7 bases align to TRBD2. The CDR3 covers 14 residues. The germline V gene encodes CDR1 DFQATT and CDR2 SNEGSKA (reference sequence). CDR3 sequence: CSARVLTSSHEQYF. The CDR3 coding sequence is TGCAGTGCTAGGGTCTTGACTAGCTCCCACGAGCAGTACTTC.

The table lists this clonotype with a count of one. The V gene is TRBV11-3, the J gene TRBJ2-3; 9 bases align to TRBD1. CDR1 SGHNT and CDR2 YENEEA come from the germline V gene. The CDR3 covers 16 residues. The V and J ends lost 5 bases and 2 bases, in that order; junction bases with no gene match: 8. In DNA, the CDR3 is TGTGCCAGCAGCAACGACCGGGACAGGGACACAGATACGCAGTATTTT. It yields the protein CASSNDRDRDTDTQYF.

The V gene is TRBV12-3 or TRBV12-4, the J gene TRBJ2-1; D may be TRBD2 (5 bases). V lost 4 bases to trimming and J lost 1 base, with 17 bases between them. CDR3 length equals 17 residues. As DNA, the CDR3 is TGTGCCAGCAGTTCCGAGGTAGGGAGTCGGTCCTACAATGAGCAGTTCTTC. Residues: CASSSEVGSRSYNEQFF.

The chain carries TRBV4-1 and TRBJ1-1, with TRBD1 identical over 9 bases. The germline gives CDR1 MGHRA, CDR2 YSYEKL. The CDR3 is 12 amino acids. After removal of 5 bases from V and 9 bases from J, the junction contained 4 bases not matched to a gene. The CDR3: CASSAHRGQAFF. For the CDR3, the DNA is TGCGCCAGCAGCGCCCACAGGGGGCAAGCTTTCTTT.

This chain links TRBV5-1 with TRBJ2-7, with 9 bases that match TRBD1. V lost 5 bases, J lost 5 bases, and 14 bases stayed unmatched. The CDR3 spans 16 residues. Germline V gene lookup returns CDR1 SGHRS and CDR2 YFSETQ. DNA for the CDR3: TGCGCCAGCAGTCTTGTTATTGCGGGACAGGGCCACGAGCAGTACTTC. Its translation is CASSLVIAGQGHEQYF.

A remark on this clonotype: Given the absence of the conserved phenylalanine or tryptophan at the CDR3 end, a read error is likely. The CDR3 loop is CASSVSGNGDYGYTL. For the CDR3, the DNA is TGTGCCAGCAGTGTCTCAGGGAATGGGGACTATGGCTACACCCTC. This sequence joins TRBV2 and TRBJ1-2; D is possibly TRBD1 (5 bases). Trimming cost V 4 bases and J 3 bases, with 15 bases left between them. The CDR3 consists of 15 residues. Germline-derived CDR1 and CDR2 are SNHLY and FYNNEI.

In nucleotides, the CDR3 is TGTGCCAGCCTCCGAAGAGACTCCTACGAGCAGTACTTC. It specifies CASLRRDSYEQYF. The rearrangement links TRBV2 to TRBJ2-7; D uncertain. The CDR3 covers 13 residues. The germline V and J ends were trimmed by 8 bases and 0 bases, with 11 bases remaining between them. Germline CDR1 and CDR2: SNHLY and FYNNEI.

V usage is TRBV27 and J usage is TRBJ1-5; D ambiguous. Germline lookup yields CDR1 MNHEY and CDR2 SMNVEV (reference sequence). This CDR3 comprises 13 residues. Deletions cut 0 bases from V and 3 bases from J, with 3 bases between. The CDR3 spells CASSLSVNQPQHF. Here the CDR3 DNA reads TGTGCCAGCAGTTTATCCGTCAATCAGCCCCAGCATTTT.

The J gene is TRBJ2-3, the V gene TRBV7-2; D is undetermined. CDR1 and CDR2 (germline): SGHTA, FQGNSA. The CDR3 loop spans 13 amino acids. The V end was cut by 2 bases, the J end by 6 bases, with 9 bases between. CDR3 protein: CASSLFLRDTQYF. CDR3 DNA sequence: TGTGCCAGCAGCTTATTCTTGAGGGATACGCAGTATTTT.

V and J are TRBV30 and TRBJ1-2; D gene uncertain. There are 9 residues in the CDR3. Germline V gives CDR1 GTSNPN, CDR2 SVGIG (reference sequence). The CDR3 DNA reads TGTGGGATGGCCAATGGCTACACCTTC. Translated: CGMANGYTF.

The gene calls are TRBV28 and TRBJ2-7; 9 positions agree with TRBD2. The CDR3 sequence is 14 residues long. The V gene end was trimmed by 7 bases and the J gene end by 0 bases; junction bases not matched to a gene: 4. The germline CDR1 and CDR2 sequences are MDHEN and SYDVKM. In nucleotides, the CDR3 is TGTGCCAGCACCGGTAGCGGGAGCTCCTACGAGCAGTACTTC. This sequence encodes CASTGSGSSYEQYF. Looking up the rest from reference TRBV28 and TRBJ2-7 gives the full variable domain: DVKVTQSSRYLVKRTGEKVFLECVQDMDHENMFWYRQDPGLGLRLIYFSYDVKMKEKGDIPEGYSVSREKKERFSLILESASTNQTSMYLCASTGSGSSYEQYFGPGTRLTVT.